The source of this T cell receptor beta chain is a study of blood T cells in healthy people across ages. Study at large: Capturing about one barcoded beta molecule per two T cells was achieved by template switching.

The CDR3 length is 13 residues. Germline V gives CDR1 SNHLY, CDR2 FYNNEI. V shed 9 bases and J 3 bases; nucleotides not matched to a gene: 4. On this clonotype: Its antigen remains unknown.

General study results and limits: Older individuals had lower TCR beta diversity per million T cells (the decline was roughly linear). Because donor CMV status was unknown, expanded clonotype changes were possibly confounded.

Next came a second PCR, run for 7 to 11 cycles, which used a sample-barcoded 5' primer along with a J-beta primer mix. CDR3-containing paired-end reads numbering at least 2.5 million came from each sample. Via MiXCR, TCRdb re-called the 5' RACE reads, giving one row per CDR3 protein. This table holds around 900,000 distinct CDR3 sequences, 51% found once. The sample taken for sequencing was blood. This receptor was identified in a woman in her fifties or sixties in good health. The chain joins TRBV2 to TRBJ2-5, with 10 bases matching TRBD1. DNA of the CDR3: TGTGCCAGAGCCGGGACAGGGGAAGAGACCCAGTACTTC. Protein: CARAGTGEETQYF.